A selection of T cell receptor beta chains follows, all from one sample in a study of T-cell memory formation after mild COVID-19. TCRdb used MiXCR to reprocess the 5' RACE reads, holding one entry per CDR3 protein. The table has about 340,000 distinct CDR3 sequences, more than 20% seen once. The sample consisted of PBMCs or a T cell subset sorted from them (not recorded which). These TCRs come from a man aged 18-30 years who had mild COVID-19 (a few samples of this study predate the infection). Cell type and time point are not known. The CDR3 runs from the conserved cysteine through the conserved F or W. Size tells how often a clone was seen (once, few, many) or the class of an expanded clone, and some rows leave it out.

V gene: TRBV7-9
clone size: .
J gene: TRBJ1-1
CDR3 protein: CASSSWGQGRTEAFF

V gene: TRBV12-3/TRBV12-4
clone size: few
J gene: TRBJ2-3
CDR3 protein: CASILGGRYTDTQYF

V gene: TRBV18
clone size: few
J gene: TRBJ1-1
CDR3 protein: CASSPLGYTEAFF

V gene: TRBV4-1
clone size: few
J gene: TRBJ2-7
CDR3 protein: CASSQDYLGQGASYEQYF

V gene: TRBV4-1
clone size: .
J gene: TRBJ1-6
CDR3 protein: CASSQGMGQRSPLHF

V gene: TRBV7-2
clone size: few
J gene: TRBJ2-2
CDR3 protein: CASSFYKGGTGELFF

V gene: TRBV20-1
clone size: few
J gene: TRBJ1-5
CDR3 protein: CSASQGRGRQPQHF

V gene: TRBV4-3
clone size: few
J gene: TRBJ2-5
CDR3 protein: CASSQSWAGYRETQYF

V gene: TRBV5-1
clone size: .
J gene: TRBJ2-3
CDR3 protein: CASRVAGVSPDTQYF

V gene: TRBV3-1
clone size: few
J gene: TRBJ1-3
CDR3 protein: CASMPRGSGNTIYF

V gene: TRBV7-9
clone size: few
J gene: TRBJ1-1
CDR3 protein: CASSRGVTEAFF

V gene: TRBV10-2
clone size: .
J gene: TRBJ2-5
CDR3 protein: CASSEAGIRYF

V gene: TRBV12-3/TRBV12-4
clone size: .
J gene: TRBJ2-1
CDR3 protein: CASSYLAASYNEQFF

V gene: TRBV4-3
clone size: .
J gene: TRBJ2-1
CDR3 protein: CASSQALSLYEQFF

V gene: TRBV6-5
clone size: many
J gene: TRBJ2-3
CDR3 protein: CASRDAADTQYF

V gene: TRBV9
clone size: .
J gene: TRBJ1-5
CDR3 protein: CASSETGANNQPQHF

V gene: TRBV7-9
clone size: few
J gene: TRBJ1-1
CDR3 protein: CASSLAQGTELEAFF

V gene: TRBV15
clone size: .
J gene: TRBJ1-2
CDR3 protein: CATSRDSRGSYGYTF

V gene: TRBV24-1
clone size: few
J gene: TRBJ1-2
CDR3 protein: CATSDPQDNNYGYTF

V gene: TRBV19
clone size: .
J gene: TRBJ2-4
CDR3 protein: CASSGPAGGTAKNIQYF

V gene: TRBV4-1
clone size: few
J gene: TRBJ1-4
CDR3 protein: CASSQGGGRQVLGEKLFF

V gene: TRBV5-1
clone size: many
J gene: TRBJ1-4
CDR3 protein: CASSLEGAREKLFF

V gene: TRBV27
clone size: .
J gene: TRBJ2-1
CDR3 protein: CASTSGGDEQFF

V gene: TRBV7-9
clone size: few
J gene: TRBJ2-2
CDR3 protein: CASSNEVPGELFF

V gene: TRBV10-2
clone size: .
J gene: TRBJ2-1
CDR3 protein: CATGLAGSSEQFF

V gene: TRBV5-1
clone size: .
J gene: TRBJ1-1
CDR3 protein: CASSYDGMNTEAFF

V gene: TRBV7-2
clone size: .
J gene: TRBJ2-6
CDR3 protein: CASSSGTDNSGANVLTF

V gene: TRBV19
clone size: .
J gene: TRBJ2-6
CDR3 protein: CASNSPGTAPNVLTF

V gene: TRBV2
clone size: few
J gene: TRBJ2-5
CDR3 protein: CASSELLAGGLGETQYF

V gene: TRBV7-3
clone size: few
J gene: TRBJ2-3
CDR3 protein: CASSPPGTGGIDTQYF

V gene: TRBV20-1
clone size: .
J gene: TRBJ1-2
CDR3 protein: CSATAGPQAYGYTF

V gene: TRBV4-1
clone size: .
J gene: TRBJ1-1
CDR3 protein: CASSLRQQNTEAFF

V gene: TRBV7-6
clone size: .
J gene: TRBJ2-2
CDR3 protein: CASSPHRDRDTGELFF

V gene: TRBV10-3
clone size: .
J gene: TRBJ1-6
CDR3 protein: CAIRRTADNSPLHF

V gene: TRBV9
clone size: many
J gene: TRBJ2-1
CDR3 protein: CASSVAGGGNEQFF

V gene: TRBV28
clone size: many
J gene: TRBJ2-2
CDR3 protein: CASSPPGHAGELFF

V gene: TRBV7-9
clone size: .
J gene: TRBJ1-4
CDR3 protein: CASSLSPTGLGEKLFF

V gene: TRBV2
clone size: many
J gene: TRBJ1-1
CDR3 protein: CASRENTEAFF

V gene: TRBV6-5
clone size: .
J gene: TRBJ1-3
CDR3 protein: CASSYFYRGSIGNTIYF

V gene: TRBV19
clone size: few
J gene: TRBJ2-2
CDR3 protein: CASSISPAGELFF

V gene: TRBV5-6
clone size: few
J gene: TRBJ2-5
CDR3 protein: CASSTAETQYF

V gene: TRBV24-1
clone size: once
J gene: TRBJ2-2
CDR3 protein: CATSGPAGELFF

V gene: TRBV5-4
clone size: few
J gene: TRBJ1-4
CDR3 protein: CASSPEGGEKLFF

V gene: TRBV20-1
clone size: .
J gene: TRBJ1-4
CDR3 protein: CSAHRDGLEKLFF

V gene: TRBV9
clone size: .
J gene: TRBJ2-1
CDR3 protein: CASSVVPSPYNEQFF

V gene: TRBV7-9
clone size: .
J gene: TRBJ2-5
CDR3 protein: CASSLFGAGKILETQYF

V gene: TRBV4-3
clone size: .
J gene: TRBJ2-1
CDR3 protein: CASRQSGGLHNEQFF

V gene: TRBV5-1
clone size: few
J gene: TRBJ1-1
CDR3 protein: CASSLERVNTEAFF

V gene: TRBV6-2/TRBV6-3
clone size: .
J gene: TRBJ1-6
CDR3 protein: CASSSSILNSPLHF

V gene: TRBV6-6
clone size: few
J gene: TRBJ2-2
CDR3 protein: CASSRQDRVNGELFF

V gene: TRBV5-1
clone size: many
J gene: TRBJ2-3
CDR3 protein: CASSLALGDTQYF

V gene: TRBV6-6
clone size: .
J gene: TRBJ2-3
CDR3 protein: CASSSNLAFRNTQYF

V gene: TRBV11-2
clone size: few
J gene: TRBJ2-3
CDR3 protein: CASSLGHHADTQYF

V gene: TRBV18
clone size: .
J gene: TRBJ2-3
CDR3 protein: CASSPNGRTDTQYF

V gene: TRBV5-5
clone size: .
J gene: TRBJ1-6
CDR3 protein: CASSLFQGPNSPLHF

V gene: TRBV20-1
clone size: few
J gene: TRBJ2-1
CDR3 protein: CSASPQSNEQFF

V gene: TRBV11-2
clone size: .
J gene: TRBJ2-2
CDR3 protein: CASGGEAGELFF

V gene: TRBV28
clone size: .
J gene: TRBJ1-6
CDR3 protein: CASRVISPNSPLHF